This T cell receptor beta chain was sequenced in a study of blood T cell repertoires in COVID-19. For the study at large: T cells, B-cell-depleted T cells, or PBMCs provided the cDNA or gDNA that served as material.

The V gene's germline CDR1 is SGHRS and CDR2 YFSETQ. The CDR3 covers 14 residues. Trimming took 6 bases from V and 7 from J; bases not matched to a gene: 9. In the authors' workflow: Estimation of nucleated cell counts relied on the amplification of reference gene primers. The assay was immunoSEQ multiplex PCR, and TCRdb's table has in-frame clones only and misses some. V, J and clone size derive from that table, while D and trimming were established from the DNA sequence. The table lists 88,000 or so clones, over 75% of them singletons. The specimen was peripheral blood. The J gene is TRBJ2-1, the V gene TRBV5-1; 8 positions agree with TRBD1. This TCR derives from a man between 60 and 75 years old with acute or convalescent COVID-19. The CDR3 here is CASTQGAVNNEQFF. DNA of the CDR3: TGCGCCAGCACCCAGGGGGCGGTAAATAATGAGCAGTTCTTC.